The 14 T cell receptor beta chains presented below share a single source sample, sequenced in a study of blood T cell repertoires in COVID-19. Sequencing was performed with immunoSEQ multiplex PCR; in TCRdb, only in-frame clones are kept and a portion is missing. The repertoire consists of about 120,000 clones, with 75% to 85% occurring once and the leading ten covering roughly an eighth. Material: peripheral blood. Receptor source: a human donor in a cohort sampled during active COVID-19.

V is TRBV10-1 and J is TRBJ2-5; 14 positions agree with TRBD2. This CDR3 spans 18 amino acids. Per germline, CDR1 WNHNN and CDR2 SYGVQD (reference sequence). V lost 8 bases, J lost 5 bases, and 16 bases stayed unmatched. The CDR3 bases are TGCGCCAGCTCCGGACTGCCTGGGACTAGCGGGGGCCGGGAGACCCAGTACTTC. Translated: CASSGLPGTSGGRETQYF.

The V and J genes are TRBV5-1 and TRBJ2-5; D may be TRBD1 (6 bases). This CDR3 has 14 residues. CDR1 and CDR2 from the germline V gene are SGHRS and YFSETQ. V was shortened by 4 bases and J by 5 bases, with 15 bases between the two germline ends. CDR3: CASSPESGVETQYF. The DNA for the CDR3 is TGCGCCAGCAGCCCGGAGTCAGGGGTGGAGACCCAGTACTTC.

This clone was picked up one time. This chain connects TRBV5-3 to TRBJ2-3; maybe TRBD2 (5 bases). TRBV5-3 is noted as an ORF with a role that remains uncertain. The CDR3 covers 15 residues. The V end was cut by 4 bases, the J end by 2 bases, with 14 bases between. CDR3 DNA sequence: TGTGCCAGAAGCAAGATAGCGTGGAACACAGATACGCAGTATTTT. It is translated as CARSKIAWNTDTQYF.

This chain connects TRBV5-6 to TRBJ2-7, with D perhaps matching TRBD1 (6 bases). Germline V lookup: CDR1 SGHDT, CDR2 YYEEEE. Trimming stripped 3 bases from V and 6 bases from J, with 13 bases between. The CDR3 loop spans 13 amino acids. CDR3 sequence (DNA): TGTGCCAGCAGCTCCGGGACATCGGGCGAGCAGTACTTC. Residues: CASSSGTSGEQYF. The whole variable domain, filled in from reference TRBV5-6 and TRBJ2-7, reads DAGVTQSPTHLIKTRGQQVTLRCSPKSGHDTVSWYQQALGQGPQFIFQYYEEEERQRGNFPDRFSGHQFPNYSSELNVNALLLGDSALYLCASSSGTSGEQYFGPGTRLTVT.

This clone was recorded once. V usage is TRBV5-4 and J usage is TRBJ2-1, with D possibly being TRBD2 (6 bases). The CDR3 totals 16 residues. Between the trimmed V and J ends, which lost 0 bases and 0 bases, there was a span of 10 bases. Germline lookup yields CDR1 SGHNT and CDR2 YYREEE (reference sequence). The CDR3 region has the DNA TGTGCCAGCAGCTTGGGCGGAGGGGCCTCCTACAATGAGCAGTTCTTC. Protein: CASSLGGGASYNEQFF.

This chain connects TRBV7-9 to TRBJ2-5, with 7 bases aligning to TRBD1. The V and J ends lost 2 bases and 0 bases, in that order; junction bases with no gene match: 12. The CDR3 extends over 18 amino acids. The germline V gene encodes CDR1 SEHNR and CDR2 FQNEAQ (reference sequence). The CDR3 bases are TGTGCCAGCAGCTTAACAACATTCTTCGACAGGGACCAAGAGACCCAGTACTTC. Translated, it gives CASSLTTFFDRDQETQYF.

This chain uses TRBV5-8 with TRBJ2-5, with 11 nucleotides matching TRBD1. V was pared by 0 bases and J by 2 bases, with 0 bases of the junction left unmatched. This CDR3 region has 15 residues. The germline CDR1 and CDR2 sequences are SGHTS and YDEGEE. CDR3 region: CASSLGDRGQETQYF. CDR3 in DNA: TGTGCCAGCAGCTTGGGGGACAGGGGGCAAGAGACCCAGTACTTC.

J is TRBJ2-2 and V is TRBV6-2 or TRBV6-3; 7 bases fit TRBD1. CDR1 is MNHEY, CDR2 SVGEGT, per germline. The CDR3 runs 15 residues. With V trimmed by 2 bases and J by 6 bases, 6 bases remained unmatched. This CDR3 is CASSYRDRRAGELFF. CDR3 in DNA: TGTGCCAGCAGTTACAGGGACAGAAGGGCCGGGGAGCTGTTTTTT.

The V gene is TRBV10-1, the J gene TRBJ2-7, with 8 bases aligning to TRBD1. There are 13 residues in the CDR3. V lost 6 bases and J lost 4; bases outside the gene matches: 5. Germline CDR1 is WNHNN and CDR2 is SYGVQD (reference sequence). The CDR3 region is CASSPGQEYEQYF. The CDR3 DNA is TGCGCCAGCAGCCCGGGACAGGAGTACGAGCAGTACTTC.

J is TRBJ1-4 and V is TRBV9; D remains ambiguous. Looked up from germline, CDR1 is SGDLS and CDR2 is YYNGEE. The CDR3 consists of 14 residues. Trimming took off 0 bases at V and 7 bases at J, with 10 bases between the two ends. In DNA, the CDR3 is TGTGCCAGCAGCGTAGACCCCGGTGGTGAAAAACTGTTTTTT. Translation: CASSVDPGGEKLFF.

This sequence joins TRBV5-6 and TRBJ2-6; 11 bases align to TRBD1. This CDR3 is built from 17 residues. In germline, CDR1 is SGHDT, CDR2 YYEEEE. With V trimmed by 3 bases and J by 1 base, 3 bases remained unmatched. The CDR3 DNA sequence: TGTGCCAGCAGCTGGACAGGGGGCGGTTCTGGGGCCAACGTCCTGACTTTC. Amino acids: CASSWTGGGSGANVLTF.

The J gene is TRBJ2-3, the V gene TRBV10-1, with D perhaps TRBD1 (6 bases). Germline lookup yields CDR1 WNHNN and CDR2 SYGVQD (reference sequence). The CDR3 length is 14 residues. The V gene lost 2 bases and the J gene lost 5 bases, with 11 bases spanning the gap. In nucleotides, the CDR3 is TGCGCCAGCAGTGAGAATACAGGGCGAGATACGCAGTATTTT. It yields the protein CASSENTGRDTQYF.

The chain carries TRBV29-1 and TRBJ1-1; TRBD1 is a possible D gene (6 bases). Germline V gives CDR1 SQVTM, CDR2 ANQGSEA. The CDR3 contains 12 residues. V was trimmed by 5 bases and J by 1 base, leaving 8 bases between them. The CDR3 region has the DNA TGCAGCGTTTCGACAGGGAACACTGAAGCTTTCTTT. Translation gives CSVSTGNTEAFF.

The chain employs TRBV10-2 and TRBJ2-1, with D uncertain. CDR1 and CDR2 from the germline V gene are WSHSY and SAAADI. With 0 bases removed from V and 2 bases from J, the gap between germline ends came to 11 bases. The CDR3 covers 16 residues. The CDR3 here is CASSESKTEPYNEQFF. For the CDR3, the DNA is TGCGCCAGCAGTGAGTCGAAAACAGAGCCCTACAATGAGCAGTTCTTC.